One T cell receptor (beta chain) is described in this entry. These data belong to a study of blood T cell repertoires in COVID-19. The V gene's germline CDR1 is SGHDN and CDR2 FVKESK. J was trimmed by 8 bases and V by 0 bases; bases with no gene match: 5. The CDR3 extends over 14 amino acids. Measured with immunoSEQ multiplex PCR; TCRdb has only the in-frame clones, and not every one. The data contain approximately 150,000 clones, about three quarters of them singletons. Sequenced input: peripheral blood. The chain combines TRBV14 with TRBJ2-3; TRBD2 matches at 7 bases. The TCR originated in a man aged 50 to 60 with acute or convalescent COVID-19. In DNA form, the CDR3 reads TGTGCCAGCAGCCAAGATCGGGGGGTTTCTACGCAGTATTTT. Amino acid sequence: CASSQDRGVSTQYF.